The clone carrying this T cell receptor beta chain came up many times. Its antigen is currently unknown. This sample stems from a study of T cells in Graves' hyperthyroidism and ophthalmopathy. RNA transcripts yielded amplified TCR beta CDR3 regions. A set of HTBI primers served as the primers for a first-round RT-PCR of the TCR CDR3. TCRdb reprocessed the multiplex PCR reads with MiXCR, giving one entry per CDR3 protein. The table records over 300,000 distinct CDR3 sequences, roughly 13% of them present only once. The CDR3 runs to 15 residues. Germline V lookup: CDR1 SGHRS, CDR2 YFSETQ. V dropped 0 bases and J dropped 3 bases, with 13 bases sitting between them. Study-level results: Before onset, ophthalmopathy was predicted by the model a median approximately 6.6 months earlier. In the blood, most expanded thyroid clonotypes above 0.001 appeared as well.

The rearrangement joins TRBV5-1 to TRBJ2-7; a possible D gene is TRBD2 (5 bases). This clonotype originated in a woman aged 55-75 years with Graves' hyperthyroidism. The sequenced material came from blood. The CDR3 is CASSLAPTGNYEQYF. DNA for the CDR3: TGCGCCAGCAGCTTGGCCCCGACGGGAAACTACGAGCAGTACTTC.